These 24 T cell receptor beta chains were sequenced from one sample in a study of blood T cell repertoires in COVID-19. Assay used: immunoSEQ multiplex PCR; TCRdb lists only in-frame clones, some missing. The data show 100,000 or so clones, more than 80% seen once. The specimen sequenced was peripheral blood. These receptors all stem from a woman aged 70 to 79 with acute or convalescent COVID-19.

The V call is TRBV12-3 or TRBV12-4, the J call TRBJ1-2; the D is unclear. Between the trimmed V and J ends, which lost 3 bases and 8 bases, there was a span of 13 bases. The CDR3 runs to 13 residues. The DNA of the CDR3 is TGTGCCAGCAGTTTCCAGGATCTCTCCGGCTACACCTTC. Amino acids: CASSFQDLSGYTF.

The chain is built from TRBV7-2 and TRBJ1-5, with TRBD1 matching 9 bases. The CDR3 consists of 15 residues. V dropped 5 bases and J dropped 7; count of bases not matched to a gene: 9. CDR1 SGHTA and CDR2 FQGNSA come from the germline V gene. The CDR3 spells CASSPGTGRGQPQHF. CDR3 bases: TGTGCCAGCAGCCCCGGGACAGGGCGTGGACAGCCCCAGCATTTT.

This clone was picked up one time. The chain has TRBV5-6 and TRBJ2-2, with D possibly matching TRBD1 (6 bases). V was trimmed by 4 bases and J by 6 bases, leaving 19 bases between them. The germline gives CDR1 SGHDT, CDR2 YYEEEE. CDR3 length: 16 residues. The DNA of the CDR3 is TGTGCCAGCAGCCCGGGGCCAGGGGCGATTTCCGGGGAGCTGTTTTTT. This sequence encodes CASSPGPGAISGELFF. Based on the CDR3 plus reference TRBV5-6 and TRBJ2-2, the full variable domain is DAGVTQSPTHLIKTRGQQVTLRCSPKSGHDTVSWYQQALGQGPQFIFQYYEEEERQRGNFPDRFSGHQFPNYSSELNVNALLLGDSALYLCASSPGPGAISGELFFGEGSRLTVL.

The V and J genes are TRBV10-3 and TRBJ1-2, with no clear D. Between the trimmed V and J ends, which lost 8 bases and 7 bases, there was a span of 11 bases. Germline CDR1 is ENHRY and CDR2 is SYGVKD. The CDR3 sequence is 11 residues long. In nucleotides, the CDR3 is TGTGCCATCCGGGCGGGTAGTGGCTACACCTTC. Amino acid sequence: CAIRAGSGYTF.

The chain is built from TRBV19 and TRBJ1-1; maybe TRBD1 (6 bases). Trimming cost V 3 bases and J 1 base, with 18 bases left between them. In germline, CDR1 is LNHDA, CDR2 SQIVND (reference sequence). This CDR3 is built from 17 residues. The CDR3 DNA is TGTGCCAGTAGTATTCCCCGACAGGACAGACAGAACACTGAAGCTTTCTTT. This gives the protein CASSIPRQDRQNTEAFF.

This chain joins TRBV28 and TRBJ1-5; D might be TRBD1 (6 bases). This CDR3 is 13 amino acids long. Germline V gene sequence: CDR1 MDHEN, CDR2 SYDVKM. Trimming took 6 bases from V and 7 from J, leaving 13 bases between them. The CDR3 DNA follows: TGTGCCAGCAGCCCCCCGACAGGCCAGCCCCAGCATTTT. Protein sequence: CASSPPTGQPQHF.

The chain uses TRBV29-1 and TRBJ2-1; D may be TRBD2 (6 bases). CDR1 SQVTM and CDR2 ANQGSEA come from the germline V gene. The V gene lost 1 base and the J gene lost 7 bases, with 17 bases spanning the gap. The CDR3 spans 15 residues. CDR3 sequence (DNA): TGCAGCGTTGAAGTATTCGCGGGGTCTTTGAATGAGCAGTTCTTC. This gives the protein CSVEVFAGSLNEQFF.

The table lists this clone with a few counts. V is TRBV6-2 or TRBV6-3 and J is TRBJ1-1; 7 positions agree with TRBD1. The CDR3 length is 14 residues. Trimming removed 5 bases from V and 8 bases from J; junction bases left unmatched: 11. The germline gives CDR1 MNHEY, CDR2 SVGEGT. CDR3 amino acids: CASSTQGFQMEAFF. The CDR3 nucleotides read TGTGCCAGCAGTACACAGGGGTTTCAGATGGAAGCTTTCTTT.

The genes are TRBV5-4 and TRBJ2-5, with TRBD2 as a possible D gene (6 bases). Trimming took 3 bases from V and 4 from J, leaving 16 bases between them. Germline loops: CDR1 SGHNT, CDR2 YYREEE (reference sequence). This CDR3 has 15 amino acids. The CDR3 is CASSSNSVTRETQYF. DNA for the CDR3: TGTGCCAGCAGCTCCAATAGCGTGACTAGAGAGACCCAGTACTTC.

V and J are TRBV7-9 and TRBJ2-5; 11 bases agree with TRBD1. The CDR3 has 15 residues. V lost 5 bases to trimming and J lost 4 bases; unmatched junction nucleotides: 6. Per the germline V gene, CDR1 is SEHNR and CDR2 is FQNEAQ (reference sequence). The CDR3 DNA sequence: TGTGCCAGCAGCCAGGACAGGGGGCGAGTAGAGACCCAGTACTTC. It codes for CASSQDRGRVETQYF.

The genes are TRBV6-1 and TRBJ1-5; weak D call: TRBD1 (5 bases). Trimming stripped 1 base from V and 5 bases from J, with 9 bases between. Germline V gives CDR1 MNHNS, CDR2 SASEGT. This CDR3 contains 14 residues. CDR3 sequence: CASSEGGGYQPQHF. CDR3 bases: TGTGCCAGCAGTGAAGGGGGGGGATATCAGCCCCAGCATTTT.

This chain connects TRBV3-1 (or the pseudogene TRBV3-2) to TRBJ2-7, with TRBD1 matching 12 bases. Losses at the gene ends were 3 bases for V and 6 bases for J; bases not matched to a gene: 6. Germline CDR1 reads LGHDT; CDR2 reads YNNKEL (reference sequence). The length of the CDR3 is 15 residues. This CDR3 reads CASSQGQGAVGEQYF. CDR3 DNA sequence: TGTGCCAGCAGCCAGGGACAGGGGGCTGTCGGCGAGCAGTACTTC.

Notes on this clone: The junction shows a germline mismatch at one end, possibly a read error. This rearrangement joins TRBV6-6 to TRBJ2-4, with 10 bases aligning to TRBD2. Germline V gene sequence: CDR1 MNHNY, CDR2 SVGAGI (reference sequence). The CDR3 length is 15 residues. The CDR3 loop reads CASSYSSGSSNIQYF. The CDR3 DNA follows: TGTGCCAGCAGCTACTCTAGCGGGAGTTCCAACATTCAGTACTTC.

There are a few counts of this clone. The genes are TRBV30 and TRBJ1-5, with D maybe TRBD1 (6 bases). The germline V and J ends were trimmed by 3 bases and 7 bases, with 13 bases remaining between them. From germline, CDR1 is GTSNPN and CDR2 SVGIG (reference sequence). The CDR3 length is 13 residues. The CDR3 loop reads CAWREQGGQPQHF. CDR3 nucleotide sequence: TGTGCCTGGAGAGAACAGGGCGGCCAGCCCCAGCATTTT.

The CDR3 nucleotides read TGTGCCAGCAGTTTGTACAGCTCCTACGAGCAGTACTTC. Protein sequence: CASSLYSSYEQYF. This sequence joins TRBV12-3 or TRBV12-4 and TRBJ2-7; D gene unclear. The V end lost 3 bases, the J end lost 0 bases, and 6 bases lay between the germline ends. The CDR3 has 13 amino acids.

The chain carries TRBV6-2 or TRBV6-3 and TRBJ2-3; 13 bases are shared with TRBD2. This CDR3 comprises 18 residues. J lost 3 bases, V lost 7 bases, and 13 bases had no gene match. Per the germline V gene, CDR1 is MNHEY and CDR2 is SVGEGT. The CDR3 nucleotides read TGTGCCAGCACCCCCGGGACTAGCGGGGCCCTAGGGACAGATACGCAGTATTTT. Translating it yields CASTPGTSGALGTDTQYF.

V usage is TRBV11-2 and J usage is TRBJ1-1; D ambiguous. There are 13 residues in the CDR3. CDR1 and CDR2 from the germline V gene are SGHAT and FQNNGV. V was trimmed by 0 bases and J by 1 base, leaving 3 bases between them. This chain's CDR3 is CASSLDSNTEAFF. The CDR3 nucleotides read TGTGCCAGCAGCTTAGACTCGAACACTGAAGCTTTCTTT.

This clone was found once. V and J are TRBV7-2 and TRBJ2-1; 10 bases fit TRBD2. The ends lost 4 bases at V and 8 bases at J; junction bases unmatched: 11. The CDR3 has 16 residues. Per the germline V gene, CDR1 is SGHTA and CDR2 is FQGNSA. CDR3 coding DNA: TGTGCCAGCAGCTCGCAAGCGGGAGGGCCGCTGGATGAGCAGTTCTTC. Translated: CASSSQAGGPLDEQFF.

CDR3 nucleotides: TGTGCCAGCAGCCGACAGGGGGCGGGAGGCTACACCTTC. Residues: CASSRQGAGGYTF. The chain is built from TRBV7-9 and TRBJ1-2; 10 bases are shared with TRBD1. V shed 5 bases and J 8 bases; nucleotides not matched to a gene: 5. The CDR3 covers 13 residues. Germline loops: CDR1 SEHNR, CDR2 FQNEAQ (reference sequence).

The rearrangement links TRBV7-9 to TRBJ2-5; the match to TRBD2 covers 12 bases. This CDR3 is built from 17 residues. Losses at the gene ends were 1 base for V and 0 bases for J; bases not matched to a gene: 3. Germline CDR1 is SEHNR and CDR2 is FQNEAQ (reference sequence). The CDR3 reads CASSLGLAGAYQETQYF. The CDR3 region has the DNA TGTGCCAGCAGCTTAGGACTAGCGGGGGCGTACCAAGAGACCCAGTACTTC.

This clone was seen just once. The V and J genes are TRBV18 and TRBJ2-3; TRBD1 might be the D (5 bases). The germline gives CDR1 KGHSH, CDR2 LQKENI. V was pared by 1 base and J by 2 bases, with 7 bases between. The length of the CDR3 is 14 residues. DNA for the CDR3: TGTGCCAGCTCACCACAGGGGAACACAGATACGCAGTATTTT. Its translation is CASSPQGNTDTQYF.

This clone was counted a few times. This chain links TRBV5-6 with TRBJ2-5; D might be TRBD2 (6 bases). The CDR3 sequence is 13 residues long. Trimming removed 0 bases at V and 4 bases at J, with 7 bases between. Germline CDR1 reads SGHDT; CDR2 reads YYEEEE. The CDR3 is CASSLAEGETQYF. As DNA, the CDR3 is TGTGCCAGCAGCTTGGCGGAGGGAGAGACCCAGTACTTC. Full variable domain (missing parts from reference TRBV5-6 and TRBJ2-5): DAGVTQSPTHLIKTRGQQVTLRCSPKSGHDTVSWYQQALGQGPQFIFQYYEEEERQRGNFPDRFSGHQFPNYSSELNVNALLLGDSALYLCASSLAEGETQYFGPGTRLLVL.

V gene TRBV7-2 combines with J gene TRBJ2-3; D is perhaps TRBD2 (6 bases). V was clipped by 7 bases and J by 1 base, with 15 bases between them. Germline V gene sequence: CDR1 SGHTA, CDR2 FQGNSA. The CDR3 spans 15 residues. This CDR3 is CASNLLADRTDTQYF. DNA for the CDR3: TGTGCCAGCAACCTGTTAGCGGACCGCACAGATACGCAGTATTTT.

The chain couples TRBV7-6 to TRBJ1-6; the D gene is possibly TRBD1 (5 bases). Germline V gene data show CDR1 as SGHVS and CDR2 as FNYEAQ. This CDR3 has 15 amino acids. Trimming pared 5 bases from V and 7 bases from J, leaving 15 bases between. DNA for the CDR3: TGTGCCAGCAGCCCCCGGGAGGGGAACAATTCACCCCTCCACTTT. Translating it yields CASSPREGNNSPLHF.